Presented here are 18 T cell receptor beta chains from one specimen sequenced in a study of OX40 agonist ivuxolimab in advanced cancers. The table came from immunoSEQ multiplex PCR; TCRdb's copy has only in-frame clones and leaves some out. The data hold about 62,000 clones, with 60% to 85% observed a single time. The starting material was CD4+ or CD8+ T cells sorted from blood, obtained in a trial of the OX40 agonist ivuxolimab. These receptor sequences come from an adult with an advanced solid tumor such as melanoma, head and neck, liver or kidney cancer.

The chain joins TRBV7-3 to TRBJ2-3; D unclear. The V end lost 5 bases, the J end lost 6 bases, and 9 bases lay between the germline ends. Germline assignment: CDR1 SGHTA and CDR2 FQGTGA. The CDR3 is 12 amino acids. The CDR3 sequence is CASSATGDTQYF. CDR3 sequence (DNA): TGTGCCAGCAGCGCTACCGGGGATACGCAGTATTTT.

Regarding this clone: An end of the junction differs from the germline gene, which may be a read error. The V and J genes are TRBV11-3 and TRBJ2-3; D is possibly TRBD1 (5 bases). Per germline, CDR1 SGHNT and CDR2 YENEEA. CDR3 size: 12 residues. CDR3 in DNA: TGTGCCAGCAGCTCACAGGCGGATACTCAGTATTTT. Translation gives CASSSQADTQYF.

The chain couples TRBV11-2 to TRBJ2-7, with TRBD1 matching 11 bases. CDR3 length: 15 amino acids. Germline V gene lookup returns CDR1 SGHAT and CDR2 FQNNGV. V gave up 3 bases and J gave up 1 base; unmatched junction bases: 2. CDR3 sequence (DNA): TGTGCCAGCAGCTTCGGGACAGGGGGTTCCTACGAGCAGTACTTC. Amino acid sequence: CASSFGTGGSYEQYF.

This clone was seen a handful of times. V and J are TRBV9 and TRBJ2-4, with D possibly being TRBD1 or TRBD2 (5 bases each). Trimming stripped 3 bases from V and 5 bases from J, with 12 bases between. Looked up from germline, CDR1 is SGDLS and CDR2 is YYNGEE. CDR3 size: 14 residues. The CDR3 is CASSAGKGENIQYF. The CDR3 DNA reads TGTGCCAGCAGCGCCGGGAAAGGGGAAAACATTCAGTACTTC.

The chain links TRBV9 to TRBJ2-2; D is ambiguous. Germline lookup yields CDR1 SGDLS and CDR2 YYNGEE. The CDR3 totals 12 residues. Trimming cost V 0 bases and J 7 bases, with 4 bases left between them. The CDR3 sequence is CASSVVDGELFF. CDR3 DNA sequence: TGTGCCAGCAGCGTAGTTGACGGGGAGCTGTTTTTT.

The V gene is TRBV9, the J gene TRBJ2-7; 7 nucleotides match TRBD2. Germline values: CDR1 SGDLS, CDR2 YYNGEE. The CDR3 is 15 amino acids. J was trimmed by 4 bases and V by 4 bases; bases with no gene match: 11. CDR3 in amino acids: CASSPHAGVAYEQYF. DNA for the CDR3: TGTGCCAGCAGCCCCCATGCGGGAGTCGCATACGAGCAGTACTTC.

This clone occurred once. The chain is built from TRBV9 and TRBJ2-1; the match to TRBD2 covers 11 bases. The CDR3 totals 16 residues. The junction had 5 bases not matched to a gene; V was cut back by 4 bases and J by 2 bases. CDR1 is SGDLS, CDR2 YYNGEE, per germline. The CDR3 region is CASSTMTSGTYNEQFF. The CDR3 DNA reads TGTGCCAGCAGCACTATGACTAGCGGGACCTACAATGAGCAGTTCTTC.

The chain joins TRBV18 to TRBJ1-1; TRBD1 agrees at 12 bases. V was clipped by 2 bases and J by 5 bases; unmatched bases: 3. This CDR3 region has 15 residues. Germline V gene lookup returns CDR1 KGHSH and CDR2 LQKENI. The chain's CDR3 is CASSPKGQGATEAFF. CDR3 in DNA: TGTGCCAGCTCACCAAAGGGACAGGGGGCGACTGAAGCTTTCTTT.

The CDR3 sequence: CASSQSRNTEAFF. CDR3 DNA sequence: TGTGCCAGCAGCCAATCCAGGAACACTGAAGCTTTCTTT. The chain carries TRBV7-8 and TRBJ1-1; D remains ambiguous. The length of the CDR3 is 13 residues. With 5 bases removed from V and 1 base from J, the gap between germline ends came to 8 bases. From germline, CDR1 is SGHVS and CDR2 FQNEAQ. The complete variable domain, with remaining parts taken from reference TRBV7-8 and TRBJ1-1, reads GAGVSQSPRYKVAKRGQDVALRCDPISGHVSLFWYQQALGQGPEFLTYFQNEAQLDKSGLPSDRFFAERPEGSVSTLKIQRTQQEDSAVYLCASSQSRNTEAFFGQGTRLTVV.

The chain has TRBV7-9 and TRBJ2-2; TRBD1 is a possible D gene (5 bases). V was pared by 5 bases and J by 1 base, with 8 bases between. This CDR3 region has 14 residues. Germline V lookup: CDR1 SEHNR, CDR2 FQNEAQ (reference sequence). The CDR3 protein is CASSLDRNTGELFF. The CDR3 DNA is TGTGCCAGCAGCCTCGACAGGAACACCGGGGAGCTGTTTTTT.

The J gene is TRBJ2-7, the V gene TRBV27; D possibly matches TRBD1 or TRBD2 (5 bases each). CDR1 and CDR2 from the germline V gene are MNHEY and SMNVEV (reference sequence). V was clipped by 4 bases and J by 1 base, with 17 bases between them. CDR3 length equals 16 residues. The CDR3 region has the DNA TGTGCCAGCAGTTCTTCCGGGGCGGATTCATCCTACGAGCAGTACTTC. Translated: CASSSSGADSSYEQYF.

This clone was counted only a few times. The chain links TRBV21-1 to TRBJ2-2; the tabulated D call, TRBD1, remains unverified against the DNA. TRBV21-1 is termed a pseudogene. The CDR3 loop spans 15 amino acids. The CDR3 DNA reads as TGTGCCAGCAGCAAGTCCGGGACAGGGACCGGGGAGCTGTTTTTT. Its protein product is CASSKSGTGTGELFF.

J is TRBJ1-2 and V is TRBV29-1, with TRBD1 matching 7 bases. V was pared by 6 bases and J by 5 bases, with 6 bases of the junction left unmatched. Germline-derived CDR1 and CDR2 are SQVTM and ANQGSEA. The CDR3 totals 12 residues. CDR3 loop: CSVGDSTYGYTF. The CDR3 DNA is TGCAGCGTGGGGGACAGTACATATGGCTACACCTTC.

The CDR3 loop is CASSTRGLEQFF. DNA for the CDR3: TGTGCCAGCAGCACCCGGGGGTTGGAGCAGTTCTTC. The chain joins TRBV7-2 to TRBJ2-1; D is possibly TRBD2 (6 bases). V was trimmed by 5 bases and J by 10 bases, leaving 12 bases between them. CDR1 and CDR2 (germline): SGHTA, FQGNSA. This CDR3 comprises 12 residues. Drawing the rest from reference TRBV7-2 and TRBJ2-1, the complete variable domain is GAGVSQSPSNKVTEKGKDVELRCDPISGHTALYWYRQSLGQGLEFLIYFQGNSAPDKSGLPSDRFSAERTGGSVSTLTIQRTQQEDSAVYLCASSTRGLEQFFGPGTRLTVL.

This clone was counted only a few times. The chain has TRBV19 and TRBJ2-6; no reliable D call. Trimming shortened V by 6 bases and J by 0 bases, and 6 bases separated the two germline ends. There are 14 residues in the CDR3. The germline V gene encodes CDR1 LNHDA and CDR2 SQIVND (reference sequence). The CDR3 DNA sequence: TGTGCCAGTAGGGTTCTCTCTGGGGCCAACGTCCTGACTTTC. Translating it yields CASRVLSGANVLTF.

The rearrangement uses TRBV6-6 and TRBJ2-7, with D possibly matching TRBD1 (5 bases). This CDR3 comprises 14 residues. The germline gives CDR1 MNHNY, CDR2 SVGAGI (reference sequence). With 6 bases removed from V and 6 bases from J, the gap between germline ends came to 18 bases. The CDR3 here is CASRHADSIGEQYF. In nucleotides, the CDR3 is TGTGCCAGCAGGCACGCTGACAGTATCGGCGAGCAGTACTTC.

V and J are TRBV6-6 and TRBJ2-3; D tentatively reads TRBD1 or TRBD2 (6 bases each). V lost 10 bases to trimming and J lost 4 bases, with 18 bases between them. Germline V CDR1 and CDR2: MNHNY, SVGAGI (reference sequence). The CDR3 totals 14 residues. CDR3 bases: TGTGCCACCAGGGGTGGGGGGCACCCAGATACGCAGTATTTT. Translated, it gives CATRGGGHPDTQYF.

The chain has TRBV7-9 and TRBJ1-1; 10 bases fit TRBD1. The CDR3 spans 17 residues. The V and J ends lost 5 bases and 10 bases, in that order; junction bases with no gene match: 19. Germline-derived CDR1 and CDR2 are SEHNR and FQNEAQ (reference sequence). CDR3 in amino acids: CASSPVSDRGPRFAAFF. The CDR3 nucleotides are TGTGCCAGCAGCCCCGTCTCTGACAGGGGGCCCCGGTTCGCAGCTTTCTTT.